This T cell receptor (beta chain) was captured in a study of Ad26.COV2.S vaccination and SARS-CoV-2 variants. General study points: The breadth of spike-specific CD8+ and CD4+ T cell responses after vaccination was reportedly substantial. Non-spike TCR breadth showed similarity between vaccine and placebo recipients.

Described treatment: around 19 received Ad26.COV2.S at low or high dose, single or two shots; about 5 received placebo; per-sample allocation not given. Sample collection was performed on day 63 after the first vaccine or placebo injection. The administered vaccine (an Ad26 vector) expressed Wuhan-strain SARS-CoV-2 spike. Sequenced by immunoSEQ multiplex PCR; TCRdb stores in-frame clones only, minus some. The sample includes just under 250,000 clones, roughly 90% of them seen just once. Details on this clone: Antigen unknown.

V gave up 7 bases and J gave up 7 bases; unmatched junction bases: 7. Germline lookup yields CDR1 SNHLY and CDR2 FYNNEI. The CDR3 length is 12 residues. This TCR was recovered from a person between 18 and 65 years old who received the Ad26.COV2.S COVID-19 vaccine or a placebo. Source: peripheral blood, taken in a trial of Ad26.COV2.S vaccine versus placebo. The rearrangement uses TRBV2 and TRBJ2-7, with TRBD2 matching over 7 bases. The CDR3 region has the DNA TGTGCCAGCAAGCCTAGCGGCGGAGAGCAGTACTTC. Translated, it gives CASKPSGGEQYF.